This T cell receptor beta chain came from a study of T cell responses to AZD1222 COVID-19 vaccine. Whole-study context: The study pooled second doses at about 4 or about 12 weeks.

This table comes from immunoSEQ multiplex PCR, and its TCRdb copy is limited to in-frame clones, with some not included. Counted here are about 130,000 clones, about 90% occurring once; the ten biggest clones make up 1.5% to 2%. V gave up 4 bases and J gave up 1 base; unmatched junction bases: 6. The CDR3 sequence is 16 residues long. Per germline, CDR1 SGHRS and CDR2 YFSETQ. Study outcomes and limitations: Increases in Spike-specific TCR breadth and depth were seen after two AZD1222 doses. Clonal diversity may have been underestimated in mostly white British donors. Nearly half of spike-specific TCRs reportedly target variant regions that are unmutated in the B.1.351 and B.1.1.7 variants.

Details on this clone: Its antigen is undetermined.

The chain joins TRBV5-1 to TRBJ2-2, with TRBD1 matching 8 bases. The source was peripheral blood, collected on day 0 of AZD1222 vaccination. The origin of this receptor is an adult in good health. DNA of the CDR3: TGCGCCAGCAGCCCGGAAGGGACAGGGAACACCGGGGAGCTGTTTTTT. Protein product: CASSPEGTGNTGELFF.